This TCR beta chain was found in a study of Ad26.COV2.S vaccination and SARS-CoV-2 variants. As regards this clone: Antigen specificity is unknown.

Some clones are missing from TCRdb's copy, which holds only in-frame ones; the method was immunoSEQ multiplex PCR. This sample carries about 350,000 clones, about 91% of them seen once, and the ten largest clones take 3% to 5%. Study conclusions and caveats: Breadth, reportedly substantial, characterized the spike-specific CD8+ and CD4+ T cell responses after vaccination. The study found higher spike-specific TCR breadth in vaccine than placebo recipients.

Here the sequenced sample was peripheral blood, taken after recovery from COVID-19. The TCR sequence derives from a human donor who had recovered from COVID-19.

CDR3 DNA sequence: TGTGCCAGCAGCTTCTATGACAGAGGGGGTACGAGCTATGGCTACACCTTC. It yields the protein CASSFYDRGGTSYGYTF. This chain connects TRBV7-8 to TRBJ1-2, with D maybe TRBD1 (6 bases). Trimming took off 3 bases at V and 4 bases at J, with 21 bases between the two ends. The CDR3 length is 17 residues. Germline CDR1 is SGHVS and CDR2 is FQNEAQ.